The 8 T cell receptor beta chains given below trace back to one sample, sequenced in a study of blood T cell repertoires in COVID-19. The method was immunoSEQ multiplex PCR; TCRdb's version includes in-frame clones alone and lacks a portion of them. The table has 60,000 to 90,000 clones, around nine tenths seen once. The specimen was peripheral blood. These receptors were obtained from a woman over 75 with acute or convalescent COVID-19.

V and J are TRBV6-2 or TRBV6-3 and TRBJ1-2; 7 bases line up with TRBD1. Germline-derived CDR1 and CDR2 are MNHEY and SVGEGT. Trimming cost V 6 bases and J 5 bases; bases outside gene matches: 9. This CDR3 has 14 amino acids. As DNA, the CDR3 is TGTGCCAGCAGCAGACAGGGCGGGGAATATGGCTACACCTTC. Encoded protein: CASSRQGGEYGYTF.

The chain employs TRBV7-2 and TRBJ2-7; 12 bases are a match to TRBD2. V dropped 3 bases and J dropped 4; count of bases not matched to a gene: 7. The CDR3 contains 16 residues. Germline V CDR1 and CDR2: SGHTA, FQGNSA. The CDR3 region has the DNA TGTGCCAGCAGCTTGGCCCGGACTAGCGGGGAGTACGAGCAGTACTTC. Protein product: CASSLARTSGEYEQYF.

V usage is TRBV14 and J usage is TRBJ1-6; D might be TRBD1 (6 bases). The CDR3 is made up of 13 amino acids. The V gene lost 1 base and the J gene lost 9 bases, with 7 bases spanning the gap. Germline V gene sequence: CDR1 SGHDN, CDR2 FVKESK. This chain's CDR3 is CASSQVRGSPLHF. The CDR3 nucleotides read TGTGCCAGCAGCCAAGTCAGGGGTTCACCCCTCCACTTT. Drawing the rest from reference TRBV14 and TRBJ1-6, the complete variable domain is EAGVTQFPSHSVIEKGQTVTLRCDPISGHDNLYWYRRVMGKEIKFLLHFVKESKQDESGMPNNRFLAERTGGTYSTLKVQPAELEDSGVYFCASSQVRGSPLHFGNGTRLTVT.

This chain connects TRBV9 to TRBJ2-1; no clear D. V was trimmed by 0 bases and J by 12 bases, leaving 13 bases between them. There are 13 residues in the CDR3. Germline V gene lookup returns CDR1 SGDLS and CDR2 YYNGEE. The CDR3 DNA reads as TGTGCCAGCAGCGTAGGGCTCAACGAGGCGCAGTTCTTC. Translation gives CASSVGLNEAQFF.

The chain uses TRBV28 and TRBJ2-7; the match to TRBD2 covers 12 bases. Germline CDR1 MDHEN, CDR2 SYDVKM. V dropped 8 bases and J dropped 0; count of bases not matched to a gene: 8. The CDR3 consists of 16 residues. The CDR3 DNA sequence: TGTGCCAGCCGTGGACTAGCGGGACCGATCTCCTACGAGCAGTACTTC. Translation gives CASRGLAGPISYEQYF.

The CDR3 reads CATSGASGRTNTGELFF. CDR3 DNA: TGTGCCACCAGTGGGGCTAGCGGGAGAACGAACACCGGGGAGCTGTTTTTT. This sequence joins TRBV24-1 and TRBJ2-2, with 10 bases fitting TRBD2. The CDR3 covers 17 residues. Unmatched junction bases numbered 5, after V lost 5 bases and J lost 0 bases. Germline CDR1 and CDR2: KGHDR and SFDVKD.

This chain links TRBV19 with TRBJ1-3, with 8 nucleotides matching TRBD1. Germline V CDR1 and CDR2: LNHDA, SQIVND (reference sequence). This CDR3 comprises 16 residues. The ends lost 6 bases at V and 3 bases at J; junction bases unmatched: 10. The CDR3 here is CASSMPGGASGNTIYF. CDR3 bases: TGTGCCAGTAGCATGCCAGGGGGCGCGAGTGGAAACACCATATATTTT.

The chain has TRBV7-9 and TRBJ1-2; D ambiguous. V shed 10 bases and J shed 8 bases, with 17 bases lying between them. This CDR3 region has 12 residues. From germline, CDR1 is SEHNR and CDR2 FQNEAQ (reference sequence). The CDR3 DNA sequence: TGTGCCACCGCCGTGGAGGTGGAAGGCTACACCTTC. Its protein product is CATAVEVEGYTF.